This T cell receptor (beta chain) was recovered during a study of OX40 agonist ivuxolimab in advanced cancers. Study at large: People in dose escalation had one of these cancers: hepatocellular carcinoma, melanoma, renal cell or head and neck cancer.

Concerning this clone: Its specificity is unknown.

Study conclusions and caveats: At 0.1 to 3.0 mg/kg, clonal expansion of CD4+ and CD8+ blood T cells had occurred by week 6. Nonresponders, in some cases, also had low normalized T-cell clonal expansion.

TCRdb's copy holds only in-frame clones and misses some; the assay was immunoSEQ multiplex PCR. The data contain 98,000 or so clones, under 95% of them singletons. Trimming removed 2 bases from V and 4 bases from J, with 23 bases in between. Germline CDR1 is MNHEY and CDR2 is SMNVEV (reference sequence). The CDR3 is 18 amino acids. This rearrangement joins TRBV27 to TRBJ1-1; D ambiguous. The input for sequencing was CD4+ or CD8+ T cells sorted from blood, taken in a trial of the OX40 agonist ivuxolimab. This TCR derives from an adult with an advanced solid tumor such as melanoma, head and neck, liver or kidney cancer. DNA for the CDR3: TGTGCCAGCAGTTTAAAAATGGCGGGGATGAAGAGAGGCACTGAAGCTTTCTTT. Translating it yields CASSLKMAGMKRGTEAFF.